A single sample is the source of the 18 T cell receptor beta chains below, sequenced in a study of PD-1 and CTLA-4 blockade in melanoma. Data came from immunoSEQ multiplex PCR; TCRdb stores just in-frame clones and leaves some out. Seen here are about 31,000 clones, about nine tenths observed once, and the top ten hold roughly 7%. Sequencing was performed on CD8+ T cells from peripheral blood, taken from a patient given anti-PD-1 treatment. All receptors come from a human donor with melanoma.

J is TRBJ2-5 and V is TRBV6-1, with 7 positions matching TRBD2. The CDR3 has 13 residues. Per germline, CDR1 MNHNS and CDR2 SASEGT. J lost 5 bases, V lost 2 bases, and 2 bases had no gene match. CDR3 DNA sequence: TGTGCCAGCAGTGAATGGGGAGGGGAGACCCAGTACTTC. It encodes CASSEWGGETQYF.

This clone was counted a single time. The J gene is TRBJ2-7, the V gene TRBV7-8; TRBD2 is a possible D gene (5 bases). This CDR3 region has 12 residues. The germline V gene has CDR1 SGHVS and CDR2 FQNEAQ. V shed 5 bases and J shed 6 bases, with 11 bases lying between them. The DNA of the CDR3 is TGTGCCAGCAGCCTTAGCGCGGGCGAGCAGTACTTC. Its translation: CASSLSAGEQYF.

The CDR3 DNA sequence: TGCGCCAGCAGTGGACAGGGCTACGAGCAGTACTTC. Amino acid sequence: CASSGQGYEQYF. This chain connects TRBV10-1 to TRBJ2-7, with 7 positions matching TRBD1. The CDR3 consists of 12 residues. Germline V gives CDR1 WNHNN, CDR2 SYGVQD (reference sequence). V lost 4 bases and J lost 3; bases outside the gene matches: 0.

The chain is built from TRBV6-5 and TRBJ2-7; D ambiguous. The germline V gene encodes CDR1 MNHEY and CDR2 SVGAGI. CDR3 size: 12 residues. The V end lost 10 bases, the J end lost 2 bases, and 12 bases lay between the germline ends. In DNA, the CDR3 is TGTGCCACGGGCAGCGAGACCTACGAGCAGTACTTC. Amino acid sequence: CATGSETYEQYF.

This chain joins TRBV29-1 and TRBJ2-3; unclear D gene. Germline CDR1 SQVTM, CDR2 ANQGSEA. The CDR3 loop spans 10 amino acids. V was clipped by 3 bases and J by 6 bases, with 4 bases between them. CDR3: CSVDEDTQYF. DNA of the CDR3: TGCAGCGTTGATGAGGATACGCAGTATTTT.

The chain is built from TRBV2 and TRBJ2-1; TRBD2 matches 14 bases. The CDR3 has 15 amino acids. Germline CDR1 reads SNHLY; CDR2 reads FYNNEI. V was clipped by 7 bases and J by 10 bases; unmatched bases: 9. The CDR3 here is CASTTGTSGGDEQFF. The CDR3 DNA reads TGTGCCAGCACCACCGGGACTAGCGGGGGTGACGAGCAGTTCTTC.

Here the CDR3 DNA reads TGTGCCAGCAGCTTTTGGGCAGGAGGACGAGGTGAGCAGTTCTTC. The encoded protein is CASSFWAGGRGEQFF. J is TRBJ2-1 and V is TRBV5-4; D might be TRBD2 (5 bases). This CDR3 is built from 15 residues. V was cut by 2 bases and J by 9 bases, with 18 bases left in between. The germline V gene encodes CDR1 SGHNT and CDR2 YYREEE (reference sequence).

The chain carries TRBV7-2 and TRBJ2-7; 13 bases fit TRBD2. There are 17 residues in the CDR3. Germline lookup yields CDR1 SGHTA and CDR2 FQGNSA. J gave up 1 base and V 4 bases, and 7 bases lay outside the gene matches. CDR3 loop: CASSSGLAGDPSYEQYF. In nucleotides, the CDR3 is TGTGCCAGCAGCTCAGGACTAGCGGGGGATCCTTCCTACGAGCAGTACTTC.

The V and J genes are TRBV30 and TRBJ2-1; TRBD2 aligns across 7 bases. V lost 5 bases, J lost 0 bases, and 4 bases stayed unmatched. This CDR3 spans 14 amino acids. CDR1 and CDR2 from the germline V gene are GTSNPN and SVGIG (reference sequence). This chain's CDR3 is CAWVGLSSYNEQFF. The CDR3 region has the DNA TGTGCCTGGGTGGGACTATCCTCCTACAATGAGCAGTTCTTC.

This clone was counted between two and nine times. This chain connects TRBV11-2 to TRBJ2-7; 10 nucleotides match TRBD1. The V gene end was trimmed by 1 base and the J gene end by 6 bases; junction bases not matched to a gene: 3. This CDR3 is built from 14 residues. Germline lookup yields CDR1 SGHAT and CDR2 FQNNGV. In DNA form, the CDR3 reads TGTGCCAGCAGCTTAGGACAGGGGGCAGGCGAGCAGTACTTC. Its translation is CASSLGQGAGEQYF.

This sequence joins TRBV2 and TRBJ1-1, with D possibly TRBD1 on 5 matching bases. The length of the CDR3 is 14 residues. Germline values: CDR1 SNHLY, CDR2 FYNNEI. Trimming pared 7 bases from V and 1 base from J, leaving 13 bases between. CDR3 protein: CASNWTPGNTEAFF. For the CDR3, the DNA is TGTGCCAGCAATTGGACACCCGGGAACACTGAAGCTTTCTTT.

This clone was detected only a few times. The chain has TRBV7-9 and TRBJ2-1; 9 bases match TRBD1. The ends lost 4 bases at V and 4 bases at J; junction bases unmatched: 5. Looked up from germline, CDR1 is SEHNR and CDR2 is FQNEAQ (reference sequence). The CDR3 is 15 amino acids. The CDR3 loop is CASSSGQGWYNEQFF. In DNA form, the CDR3 reads TGTGCCAGCAGCTCCGGACAGGGGTGGTACAATGAGCAGTTCTTC.

J is TRBJ1-1 and V is TRBV5-1, with 8 bases lining up with TRBD1. The germline V gene has CDR1 SGHRS and CDR2 YFSETQ. The V and J ends lost 4 bases and 1 base, in that order; junction bases with no gene match: 6. The CDR3 length is 15 residues. DNA of the CDR3: TGCGCCAGCAGCGCCCTGGACAGGGCGAACACTGAAGCTTTCTTT. Its protein product is CASSALDRANTEAFF.

V gene TRBV7-2 combines with J gene TRBJ2-5, with D hard to call. The CDR3 has 14 amino acids. Germline CDR1 reads SGHTA; CDR2 reads FQGNSA. Trimming left V 2 bases short and J 5 bases short, with 12 bases between. CDR3 residues: CASSLNAPRETQYF. CDR3 nucleotide sequence: TGTGCCAGCAGCTTAAACGCACCCCGGGAGACCCAGTACTTC.

This clone occurred a few times. The V and J genes are TRBV10-3 and TRBJ1-1, with 9 bases aligning to TRBD1. This CDR3 has 16 residues. The germline V gene has CDR1 ENHRY and CDR2 SYGVKD. J was trimmed by 3 bases and V by 10 bases; bases with no gene match: 15. As DNA, the CDR3 is TGTGCCACCGAGAAGGGTATCCGGGACAGGGACACTGAAGCTTTCTTT. It encodes CATEKGIRDRDTEAFF.

The chain is built from TRBV6-6 and TRBJ2-7; no reliable D call. V gave up 5 bases and J gave up 7 bases, with 12 bases separating them. Germline V lookup: CDR1 MNHNY, CDR2 SVGAGI (reference sequence). The CDR3 totals 12 residues. The CDR3 DNA sequence: TGTGCCAGCAGTCGAGAGAGATGGGAGCAGTACTTC. Translating it yields CASSRERWEQYF.

This sequence joins TRBV6-2 or TRBV6-3 and TRBJ1-4; 7 bases align to TRBD1. CDR1 MNHEY and CDR2 SVGEGT come from the germline V gene. The CDR3 is made up of 14 amino acids. Trimming removed 5 bases from V and 4 bases from J; junction bases left unmatched: 4. CDR3 nucleotides: TGTGCCAGCAGTCCGGGACAGCTTAATGAAAAACTGTTTTTT. This encodes CASSPGQLNEKLFF.

CDR3 residues: CASSPKGGNYSPLHF. Here the CDR3 DNA reads TGTGCCAGCTCACCGAAAGGGGGAAATTATTCACCCCTCCACTTT. V usage is TRBV18 and J usage is TRBJ1-6; a weak D match, TRBD1 (6 bases). V lost 3 bases, J lost 8 bases, and 14 bases lay in between. The germline V gene has CDR1 KGHSH and CDR2 LQKENI. The CDR3 has 15 amino acids.